These T cell receptor beta chains were read from a single sample in a study of chemoradiotherapy in HPV16-positive cancers. Clones were read by immunoSEQ multiplex PCR, and TCRdb kept only the in-frame ones, dropping some. The sample has fewer than 15,000 clones, about two thirds seen once. Collection of the sample occurred from a patient who underwent chemoradiotherapy. The receptors stem from a human donor with HPV-associated anogenital cancer. The conserved cysteine and the conserved F or W are not part of the CDR3 here. Fields, in order: V gene, J gene, CDR3 length, CDR3 protein.

V: TRBV4-2
J: TRBJ2-7
length: 13
CDR3: ASSLGTSGAYEQY

V: TRBV5-6
J: TRBJ2-3
length: 12
CDR3: ASRRWRGTDTQY

V: TRBV6-5
J: TRBJ2-7
length: 9
CDR3: ASRSIYEQY

V: TRBV7-2
J: TRBJ1-4
length: 12
CDR3: ASSQHATNEKLF

V: TRBV6-4
J: TRBJ2-3
length: 13
CDR3: ASSDSGQGPDTQY

V: TRBV7-8
J: TRBJ1-1
length: 11
CDR3: ASSLAGQLETF

V: TRBV9
J: TRBJ2-1
length: 12
CDR3: ASSAGQSRDEQF

V: TRBV5-5
J: TRBJ2-7
length: 13
CDR3: ASSLLQGASYEQY

V: TRBV19
J: TRBJ2-1
length: 14
CDR3: ASSLAGGRYLREQF

V: TRBV2
J: TRBJ1-3
length: 9
CDR3: ASSPKNTIY

V: TRBV7-2
J: TRBJ1-3
length: 10
CDR3: ASSPADGDRY

V: TRBV27
J: TRBJ2-2
length: 13
CDR3: ASRETGLNTGELF

V: TRBV28
J: TRBJ1-2
length: 12
CDR3: ASKGTGVIRGYT

V: TRBV7-8
J: TRBJ1-1
length: 11
CDR3: ASSTPAGTEAF

V: TRBV21-1
J: TRBJ2-7
length: 10
CDR3: ASSKDTYEQY

V: TRBV5-6
J: TRBJ2-6
length: 13
CDR3: ASSFRGSGANVLT

V: TRBV28
J: TRBJ1-3
length: 14
CDR3: ASSSLSDPSGNTIY

V: TRBV28
J: TRBJ2-7
length: 10
CDR3: ASSSWTSEQY

V: TRBV7-6
J: TRBJ2-3
length: 11
CDR3: ASSRRRSDTQY

V: TRBV2
J: TRBJ1-3
length: 15
CDR3: ASSEAGVESSGNTIY

V: TRBV7-9
J: TRBJ2-2
length: 12
CDR3: ASSQGGITGELF

V: TRBV2
J: TRBJ1-5
length: 17
CDR3: ASKRRRRQGTLDNQPQH

V: TRBV30
J: TRBJ1-4
length: 10
CDR3: ARGQRGEKLF

V: TRBV7-2
J: TRBJ1-3
length: 12
CDR3: ASSPRGDGNTIY

V: TRBV19
J: TRBJ2-5
length: 12
CDR3: ASAPGQGVETQY

V: TRBV9
J: TRBJ2-3
length: 13
CDR3: ASSVAVGGTDTQY

V: TRBV27
J: TRBJ1-1
length: 14
CDR3: ASSPTGAGMNTEAF

V: TRBV5-8
J: TRBJ2-5
length: 11
CDR3: ASSPRLKETQY

V: TRBV7-9
J: TRBJ1-2
length: 14
CDR3: ASSLPLVQGSNGYT

V: TRBV4-1
J: TRBJ2-7
length: 13
CDR3: ASSEGTTTTYEQY

V: TRBV10-3
J: TRBJ1-6
length: 15
CDR3: AISGAVGTGLNSPLH

V: TRBV19
J: TRBJ1-5
length: 11
CDR3: ASSKTERQPQH

V: TRBV2
J: TRBJ1-4
length: 10
CDR3: ASSPNFEKLF

V: TRBV27
J: TRBJ1-5
length: 14
CDR3: ASHSPADYSNQPQH

V: TRBV6-4
J: TRBJ2-3
length: 14
CDR3: ASSDSAGGGTDTQY

V: TRBV6-5
J: TRBJ1-5
length: 11
CDR3: ASRAQNNRPQH

V: TRBV28
J: TRBJ1-2
length: 11
CDR3: ASLALPNYGYT

V: TRBV4-3
J: TRBJ1-1
length: 12
CDR3: ASSQGWMNTEAF

V: TRBV6-1
J: TRBJ1-1
length: 14
CDR3: ASSEAAGEGYTEAF

V: TRBV7-8
J: TRBJ1-3
length: 12
CDR3: ASSLYEGRNTIY

V: TRBV9
J: TRBJ1-2
length: 13
CDR3: ASSEGQSSNYGYT

V: TRBV4-2
J: TRBJ2-1
length: 13
CDR3: ASSQDQGSYNEQF

V: TRBV27
J: TRBJ2-6
length: 16
CDR3: ASSTYSALVSGANVLT

V: TRBV6-1
J: TRBJ2-7
length: 12
CDR3: ASSHMGQAYEQY